This T cell receptor beta chain was recovered during a study of T cell repertoires in cytomegalovirus infection. V was trimmed by 5 bases and J by 0 bases, leaving 24 bases between them. In germline, CDR1 is SGHVS, CDR2 FQNEAQ. The CDR3 covers 19 residues. Concerning this clonotype: What it binds is unknown.

MiXCR, run by TCRdb on the reads, gives a single entry per CDR3 protein. In the table there are about 830,000 distinct CDR3 sequences, less than 35% of which are singletons. This receptor was taken from a human donor in good health (CMV status not recorded). Some clones in this sample may be carry-over from other donors' samples. The chain recombines TRBV7-8 with TRBJ2-3; perhaps D is TRBD1 or TRBD2 (5 bases each). Sequenced here: cultured CD8+ T cells from PBMCs, sampled from culture after CMV antigen stimulation. CDR3 sequence: CASSNLPGTHEGSTDTQYF. The DNA for the CDR3 is TGTGCCAGCAGCAACCTCCCCGGGACCCATGAAGGAAGCACAGATACGCAGTATTTT. Full variable domain (missing parts from reference TRBV7-8 and TRBJ2-3): GAGVSQSPRYKVAKRGQDVALRCDPISGHVSLFWYQQALGQGPEFLTYFQNEAQLDKSGLPSDRFFAERPEGSVSTLKIQRTQQEDSAVYLCASSNLPGTHEGSTDTQYFGPGTRLTVL.